The clone carrying this T cell receptor beta chain was found a few times. Its matching antigen is unknown. Expressed TCRB transcripts were sequenced after all isolated RNA was converted to cDNA. Method: immunoSEQ multiplex PCR; TCRdb's copy keeps in-frame clones and lacks some. The sample records about 650,000 clones, around 12% being singletons. This sample was taken from a study of beta chain features in type 1 diabetes. Broader study findings: Shortening that was moderate but significant affected the TCRB CDR3s of Type 1 diabetes patients in all four CD4+ subsets.

V lost 3 bases, J lost 0 bases, and 6 bases lay in between. The CDR3 is made up of 13 amino acids. Germline V gives CDR1 SGHAT, CDR2 FQNNGV. This receptor was obtained from a man aged 25-45 years with type 1 diabetes. This rearrangement joins TRBV11-2 to TRBJ2-7; D unclear. Sequencing used naive CD4+ T cells from blood. The CDR3 bases are TGTGCCAGCAGCTTTGTTGGCTCCTACGAGCAGTACTTC. It yields the protein CASSFVGSYEQYF.